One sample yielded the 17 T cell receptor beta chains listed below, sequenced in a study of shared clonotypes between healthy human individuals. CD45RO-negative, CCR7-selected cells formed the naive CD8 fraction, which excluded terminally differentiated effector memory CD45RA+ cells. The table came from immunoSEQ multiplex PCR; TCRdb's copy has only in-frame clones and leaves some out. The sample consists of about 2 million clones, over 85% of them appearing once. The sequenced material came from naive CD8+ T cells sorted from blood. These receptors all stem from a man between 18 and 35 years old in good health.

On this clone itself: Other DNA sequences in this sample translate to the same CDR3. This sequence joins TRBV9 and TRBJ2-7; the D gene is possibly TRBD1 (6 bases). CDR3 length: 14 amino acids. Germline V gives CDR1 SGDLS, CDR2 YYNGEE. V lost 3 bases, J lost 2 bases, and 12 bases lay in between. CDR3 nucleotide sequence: TGTGCCAGCAGCGCAGCTCCAGGGGCCTACGAGCAGTACTTC. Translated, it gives CASSAAPGAYEQYF.

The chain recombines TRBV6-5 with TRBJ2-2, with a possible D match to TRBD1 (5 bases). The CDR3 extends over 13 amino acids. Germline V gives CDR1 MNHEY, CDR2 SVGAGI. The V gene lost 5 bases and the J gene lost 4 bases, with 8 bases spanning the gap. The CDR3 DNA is TGTGCCAGCAGTCAGGACATCACCGGGGAGCTGTTTTTT. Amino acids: CASSQDITGELFF.

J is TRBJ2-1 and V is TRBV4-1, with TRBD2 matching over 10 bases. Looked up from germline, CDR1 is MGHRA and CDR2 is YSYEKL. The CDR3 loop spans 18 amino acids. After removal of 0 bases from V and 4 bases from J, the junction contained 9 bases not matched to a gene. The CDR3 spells CASSQDGPRTSGYNEQFF. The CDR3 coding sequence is TGCGCCAGCAGCCAAGACGGCCCTAGGACTAGCGGTTACAATGAGCAGTTCTTC.

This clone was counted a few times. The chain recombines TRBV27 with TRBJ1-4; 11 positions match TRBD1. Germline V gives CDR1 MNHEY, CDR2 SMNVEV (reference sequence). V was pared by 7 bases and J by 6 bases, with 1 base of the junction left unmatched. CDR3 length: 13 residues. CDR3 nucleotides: TGTGCCAGCAAGGGACAGGGGGATGAAAAACTGTTTTTT. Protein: CASKGQGDEKLFF.

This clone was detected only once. CDR3 in DNA: TGCGCCAGCAGCATAACCGGGAATGAGCAGTTCTTC. Amino acid sequence: CASSITGNEQFF. The V call is TRBV5-1, the J call TRBJ2-1; D is uncertain. Trimming took 4 bases from V and 7 from J, leaving 9 bases between them. In germline, CDR1 is SGHRS, CDR2 YFSETQ. This CDR3 has 12 residues. Full variable domain (remainder filled in from reference TRBV5-1 and TRBJ2-1): KAGVTQTPRYLIKTRGQQVTLSCSPISGHRSVSWYQQTPGQGLQFLFEYFSETQRNKGNFPGRFSGRQFSNSRSEMNVSTLELGDSALYLCASSITGNEQFFGPGTRLTVL.

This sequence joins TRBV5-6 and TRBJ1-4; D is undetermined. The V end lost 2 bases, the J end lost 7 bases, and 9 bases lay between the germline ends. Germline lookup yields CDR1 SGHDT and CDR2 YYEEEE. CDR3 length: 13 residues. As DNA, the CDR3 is TGTGCCAGCAGCTTTGGGTCTAGTGAAAAACTGTTTTTT. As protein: CASSFGSSEKLFF. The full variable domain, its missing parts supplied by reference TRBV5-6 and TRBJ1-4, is DAGVTQSPTHLIKTRGQQVTLRCSPKSGHDTVSWYQQALGQGPQFIFQYYEEEERQRGNFPDRFSGHQFPNYSSELNVNALLLGDSALYLCASSFGSSEKLFFGSGTQLSVL.

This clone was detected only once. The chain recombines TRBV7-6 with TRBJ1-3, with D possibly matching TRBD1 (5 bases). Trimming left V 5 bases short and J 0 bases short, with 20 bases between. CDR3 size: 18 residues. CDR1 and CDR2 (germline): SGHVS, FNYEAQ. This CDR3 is CASSPEAREAYSGNTIYF. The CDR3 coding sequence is TGTGCCAGCAGCCCAGAGGCCAGGGAAGCCTACTCTGGAAACACCATATATTTT. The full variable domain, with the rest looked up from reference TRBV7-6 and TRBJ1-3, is GAGVSQSPRYKVTKRGQDVALRCDPISGHVSLYWYRQALGQGPEFLTYFNYEAQQDKSGLPNDRFSAERPEGSISTLTIQRTEQRDSAMYRCASSPEAREAYSGNTIYFGEGSWLTVV.

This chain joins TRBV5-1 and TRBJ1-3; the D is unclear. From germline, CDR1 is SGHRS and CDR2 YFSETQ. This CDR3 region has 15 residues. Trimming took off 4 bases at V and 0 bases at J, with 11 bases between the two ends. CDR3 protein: CASSAMPSSGNTIYF. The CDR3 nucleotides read TGCGCCAGCAGCGCCATGCCCAGCTCTGGAAACACCATATATTTT.

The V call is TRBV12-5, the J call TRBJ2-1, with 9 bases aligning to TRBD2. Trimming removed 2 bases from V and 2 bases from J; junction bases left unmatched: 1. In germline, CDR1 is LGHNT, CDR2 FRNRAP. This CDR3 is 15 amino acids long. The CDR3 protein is CASGLIAGAYNEQFF. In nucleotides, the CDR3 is TGTGCTAGTGGTTTGATAGCGGGGGCCTACAATGAGCAGTTCTTC.

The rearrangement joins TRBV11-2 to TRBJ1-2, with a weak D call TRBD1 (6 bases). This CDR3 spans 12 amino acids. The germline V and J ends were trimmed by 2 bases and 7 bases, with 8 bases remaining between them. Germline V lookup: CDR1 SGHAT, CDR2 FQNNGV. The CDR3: CASSLTGSGYTF. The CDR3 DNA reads TGTGCCAGCAGCTTAACAGGGAGTGGCTACACCTTC.

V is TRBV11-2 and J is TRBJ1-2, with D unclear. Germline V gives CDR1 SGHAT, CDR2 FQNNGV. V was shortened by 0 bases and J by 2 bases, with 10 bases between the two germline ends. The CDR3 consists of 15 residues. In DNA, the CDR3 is TGTGCCAGCAGCTTAGAGGGCCCTGGGAACTATGGCTACACCTTC. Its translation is CASSLEGPGNYGYTF.

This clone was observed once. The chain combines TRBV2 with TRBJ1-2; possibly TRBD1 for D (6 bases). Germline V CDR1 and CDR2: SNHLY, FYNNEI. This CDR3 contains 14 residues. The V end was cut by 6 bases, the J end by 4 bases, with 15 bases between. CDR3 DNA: TGTGCCAGCAGGGAGGACAGCAACGGCTATGGCTACACCTTC. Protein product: CASREDSNGYGYTF.

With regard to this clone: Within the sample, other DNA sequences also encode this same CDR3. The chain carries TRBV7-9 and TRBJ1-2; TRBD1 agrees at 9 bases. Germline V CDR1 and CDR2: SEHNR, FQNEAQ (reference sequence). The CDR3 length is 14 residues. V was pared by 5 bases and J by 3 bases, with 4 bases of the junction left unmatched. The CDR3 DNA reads TGTGCCAGCAGCCTCGGGACAGGGTACTATGGCTACACCTTC. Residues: CASSLGTGYYGYTF.

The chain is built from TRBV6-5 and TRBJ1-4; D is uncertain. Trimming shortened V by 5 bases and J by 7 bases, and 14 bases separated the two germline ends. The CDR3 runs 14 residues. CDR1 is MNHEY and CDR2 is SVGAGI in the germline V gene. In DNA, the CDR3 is TGTGCCAGCAGTCAGGACGAGATAAGTGAAAAACTGTTTTTT. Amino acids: CASSQDEISEKLFF.

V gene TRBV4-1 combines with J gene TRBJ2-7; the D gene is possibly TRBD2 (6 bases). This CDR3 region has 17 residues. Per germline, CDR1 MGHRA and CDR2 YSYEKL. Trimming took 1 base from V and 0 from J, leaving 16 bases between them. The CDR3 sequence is CASSQVGAGDSSYEQYF. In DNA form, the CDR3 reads TGCGCCAGCAGCCAAGTGGGAGCGGGTGATAGCTCCTACGAGCAGTACTTC.

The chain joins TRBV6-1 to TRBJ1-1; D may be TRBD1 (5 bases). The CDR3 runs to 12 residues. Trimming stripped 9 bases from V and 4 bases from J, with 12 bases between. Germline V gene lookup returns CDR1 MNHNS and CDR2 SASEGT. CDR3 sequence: CASYWGGTEAFF. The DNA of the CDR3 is TGTGCCAGTTACTGGGGGGGCACTGAAGCTTTCTTT.

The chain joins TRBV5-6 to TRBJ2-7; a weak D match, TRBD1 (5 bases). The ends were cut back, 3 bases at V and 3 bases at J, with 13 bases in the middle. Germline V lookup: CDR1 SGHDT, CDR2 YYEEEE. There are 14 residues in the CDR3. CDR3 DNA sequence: TGTGCCAGCAGCTCCTATGACAGCTTCTACGAGCAGTACTTC. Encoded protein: CASSSYDSFYEQYF.